This T cell receptor (beta chain) was sequenced during a study of identical twins. One entry per CDR3 protein, called by TCRdb with MiXCR from the 5' RACE reads. The data contain a few hundred thousand distinct CDR3 sequences, 8.5% to 10% of them seen just once; the ten biggest clones take up 8% to 9.5%. There are a few counts of this clonotype. The length of the CDR3 is 15 residues. Trimming at V came to 7 bases and at J to 3 bases, leaving 7 bases not matched to a gene. CDR1 is DFQATT, CDR2 SNEGSKA, per germline (reference sequence). The chain is built from TRBV20-1 and TRBJ2-5; 14 nucleotides align to TRBD2. The origin of this receptor is a woman in her forties or fifties in good health. The material sequenced was naive T cells sorted from blood. DNA for the CDR3: TGCAGTGGCCTGACTAGCGGGAGGGGAAAAGAGACCCAGTACTTC. It encodes CSGLTSGRGKETQYF.